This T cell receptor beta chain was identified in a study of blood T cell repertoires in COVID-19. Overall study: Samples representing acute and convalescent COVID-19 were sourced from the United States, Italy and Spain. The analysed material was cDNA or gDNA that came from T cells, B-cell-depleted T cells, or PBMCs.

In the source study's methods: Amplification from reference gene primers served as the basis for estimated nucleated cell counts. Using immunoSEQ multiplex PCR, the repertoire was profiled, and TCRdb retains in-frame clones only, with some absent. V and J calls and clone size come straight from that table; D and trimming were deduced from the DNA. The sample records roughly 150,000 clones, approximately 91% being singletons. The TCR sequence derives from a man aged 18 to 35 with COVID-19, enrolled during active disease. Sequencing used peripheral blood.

CDR3 sequence (DNA): TGTGCCAGCAGTCCGGACAGTCTCGAGCAGTACTTC. Its translation: CASSPDSLEQYF. The rearrangement uses TRBV12-3 or TRBV12-4 and TRBJ2-7; D is perhaps TRBD1 (6 bases). The CDR3 has 12 residues. Trimming took off 5 bases at V and 6 bases at J, with 11 bases between the two ends.